This TCR beta chain was sequenced for a study of T-cell reconstitution after alpha-beta-depleted transplantation in children. Findings and limits, study-wide: Two months or so post-transplant, alpha-beta T cells reportedly derived from several hundred expanded graft clones. TCRbeta diversity was high at day 60 in some patients (a result of surviving recipient T cells and thymic progenitors).

Remarks on this clonotype: Its antigen remains unidentified.

CDR1 KGHSH and CDR2 LQKENI come from the germline V gene. The CDR3 is 16 residues long. The V end lost 0 bases, the J end lost 2 bases, and 14 bases lay between the germline ends. Construction of the TCRbeta library involved unique molecular identifiers. TCRdb used MiXCR to reprocess the PCR reads, holding one entry per CDR3 protein. The profile shows 800,000 to 1,000,000 distinct CDR3 sequences, about 29% of them singletons. The chain uses TRBV18 and TRBJ2-7; D gene uncertain. The starting material was PBMCs, mostly from graft donor cells, obtained 360 days after TCRalphabeta/CD19-depleted stem cell transplant. This clonotype was sampled from a boy younger than two who had a stem cell transplant for SCID, so the T cells may come from the graft donor. The chain's CDR3 is CASSPPPVFVTYEQYF. CDR3 bases: TGTGCCAGCTCACCACCCCCAGTCTTTGTTACCTACGAGCAGTACTTC.